This is a list of T cell receptor beta chains from one sample in a study of blood T cell repertoires in COVID-19. Libraries were prepared by immunoSEQ multiplex PCR; TCRdb keeps only in-frame clonotypes and omits some of them. The sample contains just over 95,000 clones, around nine tenths of which appear only once. The source material was peripheral blood. These receptors all stem from a human donor in a cohort sampled during active COVID-19. CDR3s include the opening cysteine and the closing phenylalanine or tryptophan. The D gene is left open where the match is weak. Clone size, where shown, is once, few, many, or a class for clones that have expanded.

j_gene | abundance | d_gene | v_gene | CDR3aa | CDR3nt
TRBJ2-1 | . | . | TRBV28 | CASSLLLSSYNEQFF | TGTGCCAGCAGTTTACTCCTCAGCTCCTACAATGAGCAGTTCTTC
TRBJ2-2 | . | . | TRBV19 | CASSIRQFAGELFF | TGTGCCAGTAGTATCCGACAGTTTGCAGGGGAGCTGTTTTTT
TRBJ2-1 | many | TRBD2 | TRBV15 | CATSRDPFGGSSYNEQFF | TGTGCCACCAGCAGAGACCCCTTTGGCGGGAGTTCCTACAATGAGCAGTTCTTC
TRBJ1-2 | . | . | TRBV28 | CASSAYRRYGYTF | TGTGCCAGCAGTGCTTACAGGCGGTATGGCTACACCTTC
TRBJ2-2 | . | . | TRBV9 | CASSSDGVGTGELFF | TGTGCCAGCAGCTCGGACGGGGTGGGAACCGGGGAGCTGTTTTTT
TRBJ2-1 | . | TRBD2 | TRBV10-1 | CVTRRAGENEQFF | TGCGTCACCAGGCGGGCGGGGGAGAATGAGCAGTTCTTC
TRBJ1-1 | . | . | TRBV6-5 | CASSYQSGMNTEAFF | TGTGCCAGCAGTTACCAGAGCGGCATGAACACTGAAGCTTTCTTT
TRBJ1-3 | . | . | TRBV19 | CASSILAGSGNTIYF | TGTGCCAGTAGTATTCTGGCAGGCTCTGGAAACACCATATATTTT
TRBJ1-1 | . | . | TRBV30 | CAWRLLTMNTEAFF | TGTGCCTGGAGACTATTGACGATGAACACTGAAGCTTTCTTT
TRBJ1-2 | . | . | TRBV2 | CASSEWGDYGYTF | TGTGCCAGCAGTGAGTGGGGAGACTATGGCTACACCTTC
TRBJ1-3 | . | . | TRBV28 | CASSPGDVFSGNTIYF | TGTGCCAGCAGTCCGGGGGACGTTTTCTCTGGAAACACCATATATTTT
TRBJ1-3 | . | . | TRBV7-2 | CASRRTAGNTIYF | TGTGCCAGCAGGAGGACAGCTGGAAACACCATATATTTT
TRBJ2-1 | few | TRBD2 | TRBV9 | CASSDPWGGNEQFF | TGTGCCAGCAGCGACCCCTGGGGGGGGAATGAGCAGTTCTTC
TRBJ1-6 | . | . | TRBV27 | CASSPINSPLHF | TGTGCCAGCAGTCCAATTAATTCACCCCTCCACTTT
TRBJ1-4 | . | . | TRBV27 | CASSSGTRGEKLFF | TGTGCCAGCAGTTCCGGGACACGGGGTGAAAAACTGTTTTTT
TRBJ1-1 | . | TRBD1 | TRBV10-3 | CAISEPTGTGATEAFF | TGTGCCATCAGTGAGCCTACCGGGACAGGGGCGACTGAAGCTTTCTTT
TRBJ1-1 | . | TRBD1 | TRBV18 | CASSPPRGANTEAFF | TGTGCCAGCTCACCCCCCAGGGGGGCGAACACTGAAGCTTTCTTT
TRBJ2-7 | . | TRBD2 | TRBV27 | CASSPGAGVGYEQYF | TGTGCCAGCAGTCCAGGAGCGGGAGTCGGCTACGAGCAGTACTTC
TRBJ1-1 | . | TRBD1 | TRBV6-5 | CASSYPGTGEAFF | TGTGCCAGCAGTTACCCCGGGACAGGTGAAGCTTTCTTT
TRBJ1-6 | . | . | TRBV5-6 | CASSLVGAANNSPLHF | TGTGCCAGCAGCTTGGTGGGGGCAGCCAATAATTCACCCCTCCACTTT
TRBJ2-1 | once | TRBD1 | TRBV15 | CATSVPGQGHPYNEQFF | TGTGCCACCAGCGTACCGGGACAGGGCCATCCCTACAATGAGCAGTTCTTC
TRBJ1-2 | . | . | TRBV5-1 | CASSLEVGARWGYTF | TGCGCCAGCAGCTTGGAGGTGGGGGCCCGTTGGGGCTACACCTTC
TRBJ1-1 | . | TRBD1 | TRBV6-5 | CASISGTGAAEAFF | TGTGCCAGCATATCCGGGACAGGGGCCGCTGAAGCTTTCTTT
TRBJ1-2 | . | . | TRBV28 | CASSLREAYGYTF | TGTGCCAGCAGTCTCCGGGAGGCCTATGGCTACACCTTC
TRBJ1-5 | few | TRBD1 | TRBV5-3 | CARRPRQGAVQPQHF | TGTGCCAGAAGGCCCCGACAGGGGGCTGTTCAGCCCCAGCATTTT
TRBJ1-3 | . | . | TRBV6-5 | CASTTGGYSGNTIYF | TGTGCCAGCACCACGGGGGGGTACTCTGGAAACACCATATATTTT
TRBJ2-2 | . | . | TRBV7-9 | CASSLAGLSTGELFF | TGTGCCAGCAGCTTGGCGGGCCTGAGCACCGGGGAGCTGTTTTTT
TRBJ1-6 | few | . | TRBV19 | CASTNRGGYNSPLHF | TGTGCCAGTACCAACCGGGGGGGTTATAATTCACCCCTCCACTTT
TRBJ2-1 | once | TRBD2 | TRBV19 | CASSIRGSGRANSYNEQFF | TGTGCCAGTAGTATAAGGGGTAGCGGGAGGGCCAACTCCTACAATGAGCAGTTCTTC
TRBJ1-1 | . | TRBD1 | TRBV2 | CASSRDRGANTEAFF | TGTGCCAGCAGTCGGGACAGGGGAGCGAACACTGAAGCTTTCTTT